Below, 6 T cell receptor beta chains from the same sample are listed, as sequenced in a study of cytomegalovirus exposure and HLA in healthy donors. PCR was performed using 60 Vbeta and 13 Jbeta primers. Sequencing was performed with immunoSEQ multiplex PCR; in TCRdb, only in-frame clones are kept and a portion is missing. Of some 190,000 clones in the sample, roughly 86% were seen once. The sequenced material came from PBMCs. Every receptor here comes from a woman between 18 and 29 years old in good health and CMV-seronegative.

The CDR3 nucleotides are TGTGCCAGCAGCTCACGCGGGACCCTGACCGGGGAGCTGTTTTTT. It yields the protein CASSSRGTLTGELFF. This chain connects TRBV7-8 to TRBJ2-2, with a possible D match to TRBD2 (6 bases). The CDR3 extends over 15 amino acids. The ends were cut back, 4 bases at V and 5 bases at J, with 14 bases in the middle. Germline CDR1 reads SGHVS; CDR2 reads FQNEAQ. Drawing the rest from reference TRBV7-8 and TRBJ2-2, the complete variable domain is GAGVSQSPRYKVAKRGQDVALRCDPISGHVSLFWYQQALGQGPEFLTYFQNEAQLDKSGLPSDRFFAERPEGSVSTLKIQRTQQEDSAVYLCASSSRGTLTGELFFGEGSRLTVL.

The rearrangement joins TRBV6-1 to TRBJ1-6; no definite D call. The V and J ends lost 7 bases and 7 bases respectively, with 14 bases between them. Germline CDR1 is MNHNS and CDR2 is SASEGT. The CDR3 covers 14 residues. The CDR3 DNA sequence: TGTGCCAGCATCCTCGGGGTTACCAATTCACCCCTCCACTTT. It is translated as CASILGVTNSPLHF.

J is TRBJ2-1 and V is TRBV11-3; 10 nucleotides match TRBD2. CDR1 and CDR2 (germline): SGHNT, YENEEA. The CDR3 length is 15 residues. V was pared by 7 bases and J by 9 bases, with 12 bases of the junction left unmatched. The CDR3 loop reads CASKAGTSVEGEQFF. CDR3 coding DNA: TGTGCCAGCAAAGCCGGGACTAGCGTAGAAGGTGAGCAGTTCTTC.

This rearrangement joins TRBV9 to TRBJ2-1, with D perhaps matching TRBD2 (6 bases). Germline CDR1 and CDR2: SGDLS and YYNGEE. V was cut by 0 bases and J by 5 bases, with 9 bases left in between. The length of the CDR3 is 14 residues. The CDR3 DNA sequence: TGTGCCAGCAGCGTAGAGGGGACTGACAATGAGCAGTTCTTC. Translating it yields CASSVEGTDNEQFF. Complete variable domain (other parts from reference TRBV9 and TRBJ2-1): DSGVTQTPKHLITATGQRVTLRCSPRSGDLSVYWYQQSLDQGLQFLIQYYNGEERAKGNILERFSAQQFPDLHSELNLSSLELGDSALYFCASSVEGTDNEQFFGPGTRLTVL.

The chain has TRBV7-2 and TRBJ2-7; possibly TRBD1 for D (5 bases). Germline-derived CDR1 and CDR2 are SGHTA and FQGNSA. V dropped 1 base and J dropped 2 bases, with 12 bases sitting between them. The CDR3 covers 15 residues. CDR3 residues: CASSLGGRVPYEQYF. Here the CDR3 DNA reads TGTGCCAGCAGCTTAGGAGGCAGGGTCCCCTACGAGCAGTACTTC.

J is TRBJ2-1 and V is TRBV4-2, with 10 bases fitting TRBD2. Germline V gene lookup returns CDR1 LGHNA and CDR2 YNFKEQ. The CDR3 is made up of 17 amino acids. Trimming removed 0 bases from V and 3 bases from J; junction bases left unmatched: 5. In DNA, the CDR3 is TGTGCCAGCAGCCAAGAGCCTAGCGGGAGCAACTACAATGAGCAGTTCTTC. This gives the protein CASSQEPSGSNYNEQFF.